This T cell receptor (beta chain) emerged from a study of CD8 T cells in ankylosing spondylitis. Study observations and caveats: Clones linked to the disease showed a CD8+ phenotype. They occurred at relatively low frequencies in peripheral blood. Disease-linked clones reportedly concentrated significantly in matched ankylosing spondylitis synovial fluid.

The length of the CDR3 is 11 residues. Germline CDR1 and CDR2: KGHDR and SFDVKD. Making the TCR beta libraries involved quantitative 5'-RACE with molecular barcodes. Using its own MiXCR run on the 5' RACE reads, TCRdb lists one record per CDR3 protein. The sample has some 240,000 distinct CDR3 sequences, 8.6% seen once. About this clonotype itself: What it binds is not known.

The clonotype was recovered from a male donor with ankylosing spondylitis or in good health (not recorded which). The sequencing sample was made of blood, either unsorted or a sorted T cell fraction (not recorded which). The rearrangement uses TRBV24-1 and TRBJ1-1, with D unresolved. Here the CDR3 reads CAGRVNTEAFF. The CDR3 DNA is TGTGCGGGCCGAGTGAACACTGAAGCTTTCTTT.